These 20 T cell receptor beta chains came from one sample sequenced in a study of human T cells and chemical hapten exposure. TCRdb itself ran the RACE reads through MiXCR, one entry per CDR3 protein. This table has about 39,000 distinct CDR3 sequences, 10% to 15% appearing once. Regarding time point: patch test 3, about 24 weeks after DPC sensitization. Treatment: therapeutic diphenylcyclopropenone sensitization with weekly scalp DPC. The starting material, unfractionated whole blood, was used for total RNA extraction. The sequencing here drew on whole blood, taken in connection with sensitization to the hapten diphenylcyclopropenone (DPC). These receptors were collected from a woman between 40 and 50 years old with alopecia areata. Some clones in this sample may be carry-over from other donors' samples.

V gene TRBV2 combines with J gene TRBJ2-2, with D hard to call. Germline lookup yields CDR1 SNHLY and CDR2 FYNNEI. This CDR3 region has 12 residues. V lost 3 bases to trimming and J lost 8 bases, with 7 bases between them. The CDR3 region has the DNA TGTGCCAGCAGTGACCCCACGGGGGAGCTGTTTTTT. Encoded protein: CASSDPTGELFF. Full variable domain (rest looked up from reference TRBV2 and TRBJ2-2): EPEVTQTPSHQVTQMGQEVILRCVPISNHLYFYWYRQILGQKVEFLVSFYNNEISEKSEIFDDQFSVERPDGSNFTLKIRSTKLEDSAMYFCASSDPTGELFFGEGSRLTVL.

In its sample, this clonotype was seen a few times. The chain couples TRBV7-2 to TRBJ1-1; D perhaps matches TRBD1 (5 bases). Germline loops: CDR1 SGHTA, CDR2 FQGNSA. Trimming pared 6 bases from V and 4 bases from J, leaving 15 bases between. The CDR3 is made up of 14 amino acids. CDR3: CASSRQGGLTEAFF. CDR3 sequence (DNA): TGTGCCAGCAGTCGCCAGGGCGGGCTCACTGAAGCTTTCTTT.

In its sample, this clonotype was seen a few times. V and J are TRBV28 and TRBJ1-5, with TRBD1 as a possible D gene (5 bases). CDR3 size: 15 residues. Trimming took 7 bases from V and 2 from J, leaving 15 bases between them. Per the germline V gene, CDR1 is MDHEN and CDR2 is SYDVKM. This CDR3 is CASTWQRGGNQPQHF. The CDR3 nucleotides read TGTGCCAGCACATGGCAGAGGGGTGGCAATCAGCCCCAGCATTTT.

V is TRBV5-1 and J is TRBJ2-1, with 7 nucleotides matching TRBD2. The length of the CDR3 is 15 residues. After removal of 2 bases from V and 4 bases from J, the junction contained 6 bases not matched to a gene. CDR1 and CDR2 from the germline V gene are SGHRS and YFSETQ. The CDR3 loop reads CASSLPSGAYNEQFF. In nucleotides, the CDR3 is TGCGCCAGCAGCTTACCCAGCGGGGCTTACAATGAGCAGTTCTTC.

This chain uses TRBV3-1 with TRBJ2-1, with D possibly TRBD1 on 5 matching bases. V shed 3 bases and J shed 3 bases, with 12 bases lying between them. CDR1 and CDR2 from the germline V gene are LGHDT and YNNKEL (reference sequence). The CDR3 has 15 amino acids. CDR3: CASSHDRSYYNEQFF. CDR3 nucleotide sequence: TGTGCCAGCAGCCACGACAGATCTTACTACAATGAGCAGTTCTTC.

The V gene is TRBV7-8, the J gene TRBJ1-6; 7 nucleotides align to TRBD1. The CDR3 is 16 residues long. Per the germline V gene, CDR1 is SGHVS and CDR2 is FQNEAQ. J was trimmed by 4 bases and V by 8 bases; bases with no gene match: 11. This CDR3 reads CASQLSRDSYNSPLHF. The CDR3 DNA reads TGTGCCAGCCAATTATCCCGGGACAGTTATAATTCACCCCTCCACTTT.

The chain recombines TRBV2 with TRBJ1-1; D is possibly TRBD1 (6 bases). CDR3 length equals 11 residues. Germline V gives CDR1 SNHLY, CDR2 FYNNEI. V was trimmed by 7 bases and J by 11 bases, leaving 14 bases between them. CDR3 DNA: TGTGCCAGCAACGGAGGGGGGGACGCTTTCTTT. This translates into CASNGGGDAFF.

About this clonotype: At one end the junction does not follow the germline gene, possibly because of a read error. The rearrangement uses TRBV11-3 and TRBJ2-1; D gene ambiguous. Germline CDR1 SGHNT, CDR2 YENEEA. The CDR3 is 12 amino acids. The CDR3 nucleotides are TGTGCCGGCAGCTTACGAGTGAATGAGCAGTTCTTC. This encodes CAGSLRVNEQFF.

In this sample, this clonotype turned up many times. The chain carries TRBV11-3 and TRBJ1-6, with D possibly being TRBD1 (6 bases). The germline V and J ends were trimmed by 5 bases and 10 bases, with 12 bases remaining between them. The CDR3 runs 13 residues. Germline CDR1 and CDR2: SGHNT and YENEEA. CDR3 sequence reads: CASSPGGGSPLHF. The DNA for the CDR3 is TGTGCCAGCAGCCCTGGGGGGGGCTCACCCCTCCACTTT.

This clonotype has more than one count but fewer than ten. The chain couples TRBV27 to TRBJ2-2; TRBD2 matches 8 bases. Germline V gene data show CDR1 as MNHEY and CDR2 as SMNVEV (reference sequence). This CDR3 has 14 residues. After removal of 8 bases from V and 3 bases from J, the junction contained 5 bases not matched to a gene. CDR3 in amino acids: CASQAGDYTGELFF. For the CDR3, the DNA is TGTGCCAGCCAAGCGGGAGACTACACCGGGGAGCTGTTTTTT.

This clonotype showed up many times. The chain links TRBV10-3 to TRBJ1-2, with a possible D match to TRBD1 (5 bases). Trimming pared 3 bases from V and 2 bases from J, leaving 10 bases between. CDR3 length: 14 amino acids. Germline loops: CDR1 ENHRY, CDR2 SYGVKD. This CDR3 reads CAISENWGNYGYTF. CDR3 sequence (DNA): TGTGCCATCAGTGAAAATTGGGGGAACTATGGCTACACCTTC.

This clonotype was detected ten times or more. The CDR3 sequence: CSARDRGIYEQYF. The DNA of the CDR3 is TGCAGTGCTAGGGACAGGGGAATCTACGAGCAGTACTTC. This chain uses TRBV20-1 with TRBJ2-7; the match to TRBD1 covers 9 bases. V trimming: 3 bases; J trimming: 3 bases; junction bases outside the gene matches: 3. CDR1 DFQATT and CDR2 SNEGSKA come from the germline V gene (reference sequence). The CDR3 sequence is 13 residues long.

This clonotype was found many times. The chain combines TRBV11-2 with TRBJ1-1; 8 positions agree with TRBD1. CDR1 and CDR2 (germline): SGHAT, FQNNGV. The V segment lost 7 bases and the J segment 1 base; nucleotides outside the gene matches: 14. This CDR3 has 17 amino acids. In DNA form, the CDR3 reads TGTGCCAGCACATTAGACCCAGGGGGCGCAGGGAACACTGAAGCTTTCTTT. Translating gives CASTLDPGGAGNTEAFF.

The chain recombines TRBV4-2 with TRBJ2-3; the match to TRBD2 covers 8 bases. CDR3 length equals 16 residues. Germline values: CDR1 LGHNA, CDR2 YNFKEQ. V was clipped by 1 base and J by 4 bases; unmatched bases: 7. CDR3 in DNA: TGTGCCAGCAGCCAAGGAGCGGGAGAAAGAGCAGATACGCAGTATTTT. Translating it yields CASSQGAGERADTQYF.

This clonotype was seen ten or more times. In nucleotides, the CDR3 is TGCGCCAGCAGCCAAGAAGGGGAGGGGAACGAGCAGTACTTC. Translation: CASSQEGEGNEQYF. The rearrangement uses TRBV4-1 and TRBJ2-7; 7 bases fit TRBD2. The CDR3 has 14 residues. The germline V gene encodes CDR1 MGHRA and CDR2 YSYEKL. The trim removed 0 bases at V and 5 bases at J, leaving 4 bases unmatched.

The chain has TRBV3-1 and TRBJ2-7; maybe TRBD2 (6 bases). The germline CDR1 and CDR2 sequences are LGHDT and YNNKEL (reference sequence). Trimming took off 0 bases at V and 7 bases at J, with 16 bases between the two ends. The CDR3 sequence is 15 residues long. The chain's CDR3 is CASSQEGGAQGEQYF. The DNA for the CDR3 is TGTGCCAGCAGCCAAGAGGGGGGTGCCCAGGGAGAGCAGTACTTC.

The chain employs TRBV27 and TRBJ1-1; D remains unclear. Trimming shortened V by 3 bases and J by 1 base, and 6 bases separated the two germline ends. This CDR3 is built from 13 residues. Per germline, CDR1 MNHEY and CDR2 SMNVEV (reference sequence). The CDR3 DNA reads TGTGCCAGCAGTTTTCAAAGGAACACTGAAGCTTTCTTT. It encodes CASSFQRNTEAFF.

The chain carries TRBV2 and TRBJ2-1; D ambiguous. The CDR3 length is 13 residues. V was clipped by 0 bases and J by 6 bases, with 6 bases between them. Germline loops: CDR1 SNHLY, CDR2 FYNNEI. CDR3 in amino acids: CASSEAASNEQFF. Written as DNA, the CDR3 is TGTGCCAGCAGTGAAGCGGCCAGCAATGAGCAGTTCTTC.

This clonotype was seen ten or more times. The rearrangement uses TRBV7-8 and TRBJ2-2; D unclear. Between the trimmed V and J ends, which lost 0 bases and 0 bases, there was a span of 5 bases. This CDR3 has 15 residues. The germline V gene has CDR1 SGHVS and CDR2 FQNEAQ. The CDR3, as DNA: TGTGCCAGCAGCTTAGCCGGTTCGAACACCGGGGAGCTGTTTTTT. This encodes CASSLAGSNTGELFF. The full variable domain, rest sourced from reference TRBV7-8 and TRBJ2-2, is GAGVSQSPRYKVAKRGQDVALRCDPISGHVSLFWYQQALGQGPEFLTYFQNEAQLDKSGLPSDRFFAERPEGSVSTLKIQRTQQEDSAVYLCASSLAGSNTGELFFGEGSRLTVL.

This clonotype showed up many times. V gene TRBV10-3 combines with J gene TRBJ1-1; D is undetermined. Trimming shortened V by 7 bases and J by 0 bases, and 9 bases separated the two germline ends. In germline, CDR1 is ENHRY, CDR2 SYGVKD. The CDR3 has 13 residues. CDR3 sequence (DNA): TGTGCCATCATGACTGACGTGAACACTGAAGCTTTCTTT. Protein sequence: CAIMTDVNTEAFF.